This T cell receptor beta chain was profiled in a study of somatic mutations in cytotoxic T cells in rheumatoid arthritis. The CDR3 has 15 amino acids. V lost 8 bases to trimming and J lost 0 bases, with 13 bases between them. In germline, CDR1 is SNHLY, CDR2 FYNNEI. Clones were sequenced by immunoSEQ multiplex PCR, and TCRdb holds only the in-frame ones, with some missing. Among approximately 5,000 clones, about 82% were seen once, and the ten largest hold around 52%. The receptor was derived from a woman in her 50s with rheumatoid arthritis. Sample: CD8+ T cells sorted from blood. The V call is TRBV2, the J call TRBJ1-4, with no clear D. CDR3 protein: CASLLEAPTNEKLFF. Written as DNA, the CDR3 is TGTGCCAGCCTGTTAGAGGCTCCAACTAATGAAAAACTGTTTTTT.